Below, 20 T cell receptor beta chains from the same sample are listed, as sequenced in a study of graft-versus-host responses after intestinal transplantation. Method: immunoSEQ multiplex PCR; TCRdb's copy keeps in-frame clones and lacks some. Of approximately 17,000 clones in the sample, 65% to 90% were seen once. Graft specimens yielded both intraepithelial and lamina propria lymphocytes. The specimen comprised ileum tissue, sampled about 86 weeks after intestinal transplantation. Receptors originate from a human patient who received an intestinal transplant, so some T cells may come from the graft donor.

The rearrangement uses TRBV13 and TRBJ2-7; 9 bases match TRBD2. This CDR3 has 13 residues. Losses at the gene ends were 2 bases for V and 7 bases for J; bases not matched to a gene: 3. Germline CDR1 PRHDT, CDR2 FYEKMQ (reference sequence). The CDR3 DNA reads TGTGCCAGCAGCTTAAGCGGGGGGAGAGAGCAGTACTTC. Translation: CASSLSGGREQYF. Combining the CDR3 with reference TRBV13 and TRBJ2-7 gives the whole variable domain AAGVIQSPRHLIKEKRETATLKCYPIPRHDTVYWYQQGPGQDPQFLISFYEKMQSDKGSIPDRFSAQQFSDYHSELNMSSLELGDSALYFCASSLSGGREQYFGPGTRLTVT.

The chain links TRBV28 to TRBJ2-7; TRBD1 agrees at 9 bases. The germline CDR1 and CDR2 sequences are MDHEN and SYDVKM. The CDR3 extends over 13 amino acids. V lost 6 bases, J lost 3 bases, and 3 bases stayed unmatched. The CDR3 DNA reads as TGTGCCAGCAGCCCGGGACAGGGCTACGAGCAGTACTTC. This gives the protein CASSPGQGYEQYF.

The chain carries TRBV18 and TRBJ1-2, with D unresolved. V gave up 2 bases and J gave up 6 bases, with 22 bases separating them. This CDR3 spans 17 amino acids. Germline V CDR1 and CDR2: KGHSH, LQKENI. The CDR3 region has the DNA TGTGCCAGCTCACCATATCTGGACGGGGAAGGGAGCGATGGCTACACCTTC. It yields the protein CASSPYLDGEGSDGYTF.

The sample holds one count of this clone. The genes are TRBV7-3 and TRBJ2-3, with a tentative D call TRBD2 (5 bases). Germline V gene sequence: CDR1 SGHTA, CDR2 FQGTGA. V was shortened by 5 bases and J by 5 bases, with 14 bases between the two germline ends. CDR3 length: 14 amino acids. The CDR3 sequence is CASSPPGVQDTQYF. CDR3 DNA sequence: TGTGCCAGCAGCCCTCCCGGGGTTCAAGATACGCAGTATTTT.

This sequence joins TRBV7-8 and TRBJ2-3; 9 bases fit TRBD1. V lost 5 bases and J lost 2; bases outside the gene matches: 8. The CDR3 loop spans 16 amino acids. Per the germline V gene, CDR1 is SGHVS and CDR2 is FQNEAQ. The CDR3 is CASSLPGTGITDTQYF. CDR3 DNA: TGTGCCAGCAGCCTCCCCGGGACAGGGATCACAGATACGCAGTATTTT.

This chain connects TRBV19 to TRBJ2-7; D perhaps matches TRBD1 (6 bases). The CDR3 covers 17 residues. V was trimmed by 5 bases and J by 4 bases, leaving 24 bases between them. The germline V gene has CDR1 LNHDA and CDR2 SQIVND (reference sequence). This CDR3 reads CASSPRRLLGAPYEQYF. CDR3 coding DNA: TGTGCCAGTAGTCCTCGTCGCTTGCTGGGGGCCCCGTACGAGCAGTACTTC. Supplemented by reference TRBV19 and TRBJ2-7, the full variable domain reads DGGITQSPKYLFRKEGQNVTLSCEQNLNHDAMYWYRQDPGQGLRLIYYSQIVNDFQKGDIAEGYSVSREKKESFPLTVTSAQKNPTAFYLCASSPRRLLGAPYEQYFGPGTRLTVT.

The J gene is TRBJ1-2, the V gene TRBV5-4, with D unresolved. Trimming stripped 4 bases from V and 0 bases from J, with 16 bases between. Germline V gene sequence: CDR1 SGHNT, CDR2 YYREEE (reference sequence). CDR3 length: 16 amino acids. As DNA, the CDR3 is TGTGCCAGCAGCCCAGACGGGGTTGGGGCTAACTATGGCTACACCTTC. Protein sequence: CASSPDGVGANYGYTF. Full variable domain (missing parts from reference TRBV5-4 and TRBJ1-2): ETGVTQSPTHLIKTRGQQVTLRCSSQSGHNTVSWYQQALGQGPQFIFQYYREEENGRGNFPPRFSGLQFPNYSSELNVNALELDDSALYLCASSPDGVGANYGYTFGSGTRLTVV.

The chain carries TRBV2 and TRBJ1-5, with D maybe TRBD1 (6 bases). The germline CDR1 and CDR2 sequences are SNHLY and FYNNEI. CDR3 length: 14 residues. The V and J ends lost 7 bases and 2 bases respectively, with 12 bases between them. The CDR3 reads CASTAPGGNQPQHF. The CDR3 nucleotides read TGTGCCAGCACCGCCCCAGGGGGCAATCAGCCCCAGCATTTT.

V is TRBV6-5 and J is TRBJ1-1; D is possibly TRBD1 (5 bases). V lost 0 bases to trimming and J lost 1 base, with 9 bases between them. CDR3 length equals 15 residues. In germline, CDR1 is MNHEY, CDR2 SVGAGI. The CDR3 loop reads CASSYSGDWNTEAFF. The CDR3 DNA sequence: TGTGCCAGCAGTTACTCGGGGGACTGGAACACTGAAGCTTTCTTT.

This rearrangement joins TRBV14 to TRBJ2-1; D is unclear. The CDR3 runs 14 residues. With 3 bases removed from V and 4 bases from J, the gap between germline ends came to 10 bases. CDR1 SGHDN and CDR2 FVKESK come from the germline V gene. The CDR3 here is CASSQVDGYNEQFF. CDR3 DNA: TGTGCCAGCAGCCAGGTAGACGGGTACAATGAGCAGTTCTTC.

The chain is built from TRBV5-6 and TRBJ1-2, with 7 bases aligning to TRBD1. Germline loops: CDR1 SGHDT, CDR2 YYEEEE. The CDR3 sequence is 17 residues long. J gave up 0 bases and V 1 base, and 9 bases lay outside the gene matches. CDR3 nucleotide sequence: TGTGCCAGCAGCTTGAGATCGACAGGGTTCACTAACTATGGCTACACCTTC. Translated: CASSLRSTGFTNYGYTF.

DNA for the CDR3: TGCGCCAGCAGCTTGTTAGCGTTCTACAATGAGCAGTTCTTC. It translates to CASSLLAFYNEQFF. The V and J genes are TRBV5-1 and TRBJ2-1; a weak D match, TRBD2 (5 bases). Trimming removed 1 base from V and 3 bases from J, with 8 bases in between. The CDR3 totals 14 residues. The V gene's germline CDR1 is SGHRS and CDR2 YFSETQ.

Here the CDR3 reads CAWTRGYTF. The CDR3 DNA reads as TGTGCCTGGACCCGTGGCTACACCTTC. V usage is TRBV30 and J usage is TRBJ1-2; D gene unclear. The V gene lost 4 bases and the J gene lost 7 bases, with 4 bases spanning the gap. Germline V CDR1 and CDR2: GTSNPN, SVGIG (reference sequence). The CDR3 has 9 residues. Drawing the rest from reference TRBV30 and TRBJ1-2, the complete variable domain is SQTIHQWPATLVQPVGSPLSLECTVEGTSNPNLYWYRQAAGRGLQLLFYSVGIGQISSEVPQNLSASRPQDRQFILSSKKLLLSDSGFYLCAWTRGYTFGSGTRLTVV.

The chain joins TRBV4-1 to TRBJ2-5; possibly TRBD2 for D (6 bases). CDR1 and CDR2 (germline): MGHRA, YSYEKL. With 3 bases removed from V and 1 base from J, the gap between germline ends came to 12 bases. There are 15 residues in the CDR3. CDR3 sequence: CASSHPGLTQETQYF. The CDR3 DNA reads TGCGCCAGCAGCCATCCGGGACTTACCCAAGAGACCCAGTACTTC.

V usage is TRBV1 and J usage is TRBJ1-6. TRBV1 is a documented pseudogene. The CDR3 spans 17 residues. The CDR3, as DNA: TGCACCAGCAGCCAAGAGTTGACGGGGGGGCAATTGTCACCCCTCCACTTT. This sequence encodes CTSSQELTGGQLSPLHF.

The chain combines TRBV9 with TRBJ1-1; no clear D. The CDR3 has 13 amino acids. Trimming cost V 0 bases and J 3 bases, with 6 bases left between them. Germline V gene lookup returns CDR1 SGDLS and CDR2 YYNGEE. The CDR3 loop reads CASSVAGYTEAFF. The CDR3 bases are TGTGCCAGCAGCGTAGCTGGGTACACTGAAGCTTTCTTT. The full variable domain, its missing parts supplied by reference TRBV9 and TRBJ1-1, is DSGVTQTPKHLITATGQRVTLRCSPRSGDLSVYWYQQSLDQGLQFLIQYYNGEERAKGNILERFSAQQFPDLHSELNLSSLELGDSALYFCASSVAGYTEAFFGQGTRLTVV.

In DNA, the CDR3 is TGTGCCAGCAGCAAGAGTGAGGAGCAGTACTTC. Its protein product is CASSKSEEQYF. V gene TRBV7-9 combines with J gene TRBJ2-7, with no clear D. Trimming shortened V by 5 bases and J by 7 bases, and 9 bases separated the two germline ends. The germline gives CDR1 SEHNR, CDR2 FQNEAQ (reference sequence). The CDR3 runs 11 residues. Supplemented by reference TRBV7-9 and TRBJ2-7, the full variable domain reads DTGVSQNPRHKITKRGQNVTFRCDPISEHNRLYWYRQTLGQGPEFLTYFQNEAQLEKSRLLSDRFSAERPKGSFSTLEIQRTEQGDSAMYLCASSKSEEQYFGPGTRLTVT.

V usage is TRBV2 and J usage is TRBJ1-2, with TRBD1 matching over 8 bases. The CDR3 extends over 15 amino acids. CDR1 and CDR2 (germline): SNHLY, FYNNEI. Germline trimming cut 1 base from V and 5 bases from J; bases unmatched to any gene: 6. This CDR3 is CASSEEGQAYYGYTF. CDR3 nucleotides: TGTGCCAGCAGTGAAGAGGGACAGGCCTATTATGGCTACACCTTC.

The chain couples TRBV5-1 to TRBJ2-5; D gene ambiguous. Germline CDR1 is SGHRS and CDR2 is YFSETQ. The CDR3 consists of 18 residues. V was cut by 2 bases and J by 1 base, with 21 bases left in between. The DNA for the CDR3 is TGCGCCAGCAGCTTTCAACCGCCCGCCATCCCCCCCCAAGAGACCCAGTACTTC. This encodes CASSFQPPAIPPQETQYF.

V usage is TRBV19 and J usage is TRBJ1-3; D possibly corresponds to TRBD1 (6 bases). The CDR3 is 17 residues long. Germline-derived CDR1 and CDR2 are LNHDA and SQIVND (reference sequence). V shed 0 bases and J shed 0 bases, with 12 bases lying between them. CDR3 in amino acids: CASSIDRDTISGNTIYF. The CDR3, as DNA: TGTGCCAGTAGTATAGATAGGGACACGATCTCTGGAAACACCATATATTTT.